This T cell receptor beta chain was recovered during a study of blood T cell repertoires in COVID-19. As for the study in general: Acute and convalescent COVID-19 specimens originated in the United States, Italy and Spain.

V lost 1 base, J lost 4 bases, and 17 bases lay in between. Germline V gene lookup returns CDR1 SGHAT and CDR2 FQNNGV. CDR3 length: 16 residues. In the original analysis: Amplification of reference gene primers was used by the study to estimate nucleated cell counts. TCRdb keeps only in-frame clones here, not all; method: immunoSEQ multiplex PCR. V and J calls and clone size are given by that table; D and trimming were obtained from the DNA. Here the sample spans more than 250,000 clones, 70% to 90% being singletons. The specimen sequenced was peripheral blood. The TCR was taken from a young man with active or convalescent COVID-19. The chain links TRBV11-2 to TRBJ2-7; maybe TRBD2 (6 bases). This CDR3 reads CASSLGRRGRLYEQYF. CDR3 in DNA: TGTGCCAGCAGCTTAGGCCGGAGGGGCAGATTATACGAGCAGTACTTC.